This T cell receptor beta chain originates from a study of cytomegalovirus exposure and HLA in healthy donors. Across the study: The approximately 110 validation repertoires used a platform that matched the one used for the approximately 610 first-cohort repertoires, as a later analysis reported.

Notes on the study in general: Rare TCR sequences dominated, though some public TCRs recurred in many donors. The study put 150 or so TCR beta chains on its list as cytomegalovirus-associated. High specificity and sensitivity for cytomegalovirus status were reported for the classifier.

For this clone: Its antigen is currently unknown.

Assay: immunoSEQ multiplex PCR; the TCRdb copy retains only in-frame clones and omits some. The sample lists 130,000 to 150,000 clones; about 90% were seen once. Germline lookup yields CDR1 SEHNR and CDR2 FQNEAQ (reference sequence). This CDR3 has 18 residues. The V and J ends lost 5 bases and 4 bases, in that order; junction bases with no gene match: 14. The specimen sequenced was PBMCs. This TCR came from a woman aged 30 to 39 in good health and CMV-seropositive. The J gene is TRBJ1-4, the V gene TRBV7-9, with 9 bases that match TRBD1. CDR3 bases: TGTGCCAGCAGCCCCCGGGACAGGGCTGGGAGGGGTAATGAAAAACTGTTTTTT. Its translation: CASSPRDRAGRGNEKLFF.